The rows below give T cell receptor beta chains drawn from one sample of a study of blood T cell repertoires in COVID-19. This table comes from immunoSEQ multiplex PCR, and its TCRdb copy is limited to in-frame clones, with some not included. The sample carries about 250,000 clones, 80% to 85% recorded once. The sequencing sample was made of peripheral blood. The receptors stem from a man in his forties with acute or convalescent COVID-19. Both conserved end residues are part of each CDR3. Fields, in order: CDR3 DNA, CDR3 protein, V gene, J gene, clone size, D gene. A D gene is named only where the DNA matches it firmly. Size is omitted from some rows. Given values are once, few, many or a class for expanded clones.

CDR3nt: TGTGCCAGCAGCAAAACTGTTGGCGGGAGGGAGTCAGATACGCAGTATTTT
CDR3aa: CASSKTVGGRESDTQYF
v_gene: TRBV21-1
j_gene: TRBJ2-3
abundance: -
d_gene: -

CDR3nt: TGTGCCAGTAGTATCCTTGGGACTACGAACACCGGGGAGCTGTTTTTT
CDR3aa: CASSILGTTNTGELFF
v_gene: TRBV19
j_gene: TRBJ2-2
abundance: -
d_gene: TRBD2

CDR3nt: TGTGCCAGCAGCCAAGACGGGTTGGGACAGGGGGCGAACACCGGGGAGCTGTTTTTT
CDR3aa: CASSQDGLGQGANTGELFF
v_gene: TRBV3-1/TRBV3-2
j_gene: TRBJ2-2
abundance: -
d_gene: TRBD1

CDR3nt: TGTGCCAGCAGTTCATTCCTAGCGGGAGCACAAGAGCAGTTCTTC
CDR3aa: CASSSFLAGAQEQFF
v_gene: TRBV6-5
j_gene: TRBJ2-1
abundance: -
d_gene: TRBD2

CDR3nt: TGTGCCAGCTCACTCGGACAGGGGAGCAATGAGCAGTTCTTC
CDR3aa: CASSLGQGSNEQFF
v_gene: TRBV18
j_gene: TRBJ2-1
abundance: -
d_gene: TRBD1

CDR3nt: TGCGCCAGCAGCCAAGACAGGGGGCGTGTTTCACCCCTCCACTTT
CDR3aa: CASSQDRGRVSPLHF
v_gene: TRBV4-3
j_gene: TRBJ1-6
abundance: -
d_gene: TRBD1

CDR3nt: TGTGCCAGCAGCCAGCCGGGACAGAGCATGAACACTGAAGCTTTCTTT
CDR3aa: CASSQPGQSMNTEAFF
v_gene: TRBV14
j_gene: TRBJ1-1
abundance: few
d_gene: TRBD1

CDR3nt: TGTGCCAGCAGCCAAGCAATAGCGGGGGACTACGAGCAGTACTTC
CDR3aa: CASSQAIAGDYEQYF
v_gene: TRBV3-1/TRBV3-2
j_gene: TRBJ2-7
abundance: -
d_gene: TRBD2

CDR3nt: TGTGCCAGCAGCGCTCGGGGACTAGCGGAATCTCTAAGCACAGATACGCAGTATTTT
CDR3aa: CASSARGLAESLSTDTQYF
v_gene: TRBV9
j_gene: TRBJ2-3
abundance: -
d_gene: TRBD2

CDR3nt: TGTGCCAGCAGCTTGGTGGGTAGCGGGAACAATGAGCAGTTCTTC
CDR3aa: CASSLVGSGNNEQFF
v_gene: TRBV5-6
j_gene: TRBJ2-1
abundance: -
d_gene: TRBD2

CDR3nt: TGTGCCAGCAGTTTCATCCCGGGACAAAAGTCCCCGTTCTTC
CDR3aa: CASSFIPGQKSPFF
v_gene: TRBV6-5
j_gene: TRBJ2-1
abundance: -
d_gene: -

CDR3nt: TGTGCCAGCAGTTTAGTTGAGCAAGCTACGCAGTATTTT
CDR3aa: CASSLVEQATQYF
v_gene: TRBV12-3/TRBV12-4
j_gene: TRBJ2-3
abundance: -
d_gene: -

CDR3nt: TGTGCCAGCACCCTCTGGGAGGACTTTTACAATGAGCAGTTCTTC
CDR3aa: CASTLWEDFYNEQFF
v_gene: TRBV7-9
j_gene: TRBJ2-1
abundance: -
d_gene: -

CDR3nt: TGTGCCAGCAGCTTAAGGTCGGGGGGTAGAGATACGCAGTATTTT
CDR3aa: CASSLRSGGRDTQYF
v_gene: TRBV11-2
j_gene: TRBJ2-3
abundance: -
d_gene: TRBD2

CDR3nt: TGTGCCAGTCGGACGGAGGGGGAAAAACTGTTTTTT
CDR3aa: CASRTEGEKLFF
v_gene: TRBV5-3
j_gene: TRBJ1-4
abundance: -
d_gene: -

CDR3nt: TGTGCCAGCAGCCAAGATGGTCGAGAGAACATTCAGTACTTC
CDR3aa: CASSQDGRENIQYF
v_gene: TRBV4-2
j_gene: TRBJ2-4
abundance: -
d_gene: -

CDR3nt: TGTGCCAGCAGCTTAACTTTCCAGGGGGCCTGGCAGCCCCAGCATTTT
CDR3aa: CASSLTFQGAWQPQHF
v_gene: TRBV7-2
j_gene: TRBJ1-5
abundance: -
d_gene: TRBD1

CDR3nt: TGTGCCAGCAGCCGCACAGGGTTCAATCAGCCCCAGCATTTT
CDR3aa: CASSRTGFNQPQHF
v_gene: TRBV2
j_gene: TRBJ1-5
abundance: -
d_gene: -

CDR3nt: TGTGCCAGCTCATGGGACATCAGGAACACTGAAGCTTTCTTT
CDR3aa: CASSWDIRNTEAFF
v_gene: TRBV18
j_gene: TRBJ1-1
abundance: -
d_gene: -

CDR3nt: TGTGCCAGCAGGTGGGACAGAACCGACACTAACTATGGCTACACCTTC
CDR3aa: CASRWDRTDTNYGYTF
v_gene: TRBV2
j_gene: TRBJ1-2
abundance: few
d_gene: TRBD1

CDR3nt: TGTGCCAGCAGCCCCCGGACAGGGACAAAGAACACTGAAGCTTTCTTT
CDR3aa: CASSPRTGTKNTEAFF
v_gene: TRBV6-6
j_gene: TRBJ1-1
abundance: -
d_gene: TRBD1

CDR3nt: TGTGCCACCAGAGGCGGGTATAGCAATCAGCCCCAGCATTTT
CDR3aa: CATRGGYSNQPQHF
v_gene: TRBV6-5
j_gene: TRBJ1-5
abundance: few
d_gene: -

CDR3nt: TGTGCCAGCAGTTCTCACGGAGCTTATGGCTACACCTTC
CDR3aa: CASSSHGAYGYTF
v_gene: TRBV27
j_gene: TRBJ1-2
abundance: -
d_gene: -

CDR3nt: TGTGCCAGCAGCCAAGACGGGGTTGCTTTCTTT
CDR3aa: CASSQDGVAFF
v_gene: TRBV3-1/TRBV3-2
j_gene: TRBJ1-1
abundance: once
d_gene: -

CDR3nt: TGTGCCAGCAGCTTAGAAGGGGGAAGCAATCAGCCCCAGCATTTT
CDR3aa: CASSLEGGSNQPQHF
v_gene: TRBV7-2
j_gene: TRBJ1-5
abundance: few
d_gene: -

CDR3nt: TGTGCCAGCAGCCAGGCCGGGATCTACAATGAGCAGTTCTTC
CDR3aa: CASSQAGIYNEQFF
v_gene: TRBV3-1/TRBV3-2
j_gene: TRBJ2-1
abundance: -
d_gene: -

CDR3nt: TGTGCCAGCAGTTATTCCCCCTTCTCTGGAAACACCATATATTTT
CDR3aa: CASSYSPFSGNTIYF
v_gene: TRBV6-6
j_gene: TRBJ1-3
abundance: once
d_gene: -

CDR3nt: TGTGCCAGCAGCTGGAACTTGAGGACAGCCACTGAAGCTTTCTTT
CDR3aa: CASSWNLRTATEAFF
v_gene: TRBV5-4
j_gene: TRBJ1-1
abundance: -
d_gene: -

CDR3nt: TGTGCCACTACAGGGACGAGCTCCTATAATTCACCCCTCCACTTT
CDR3aa: CATTGTSSYNSPLHF
v_gene: TRBV19
j_gene: TRBJ1-6
abundance: -
d_gene: -

CDR3nt: TGTGCCAGCAGTTTAGGTTCTGTTGCAGGGGATACTGAAGCTTTCTTT
CDR3aa: CASSLGSVAGDTEAFF
v_gene: TRBV28
j_gene: TRBJ1-1
abundance: -
d_gene: -

CDR3nt: TGTGCCAGCAGCCAGACAGGGTATGGCTACACCTTC
CDR3aa: CASSQTGYGYTF
v_gene: TRBV6-5
j_gene: TRBJ1-2
abundance: -
d_gene: TRBD1

CDR3nt: TGTGCCAGCAGCTTAGCCAGTTACTACGAGCAGTACTTC
CDR3aa: CASSLASYYEQYF
v_gene: TRBV7-2
j_gene: TRBJ2-7
abundance: -
d_gene: -

CDR3nt: TGCGCCAGCAGCTTTCTTGGCAGGGGCGGCGAAAAACTGTTTTTT
CDR3aa: CASSFLGRGGEKLFF
v_gene: TRBV5-1
j_gene: TRBJ1-4
abundance: -
d_gene: -

CDR3nt: TGTGCCAGTACCACCGGGACAGGGAACCGGCAGCCCCAGCATTTT
CDR3aa: CASTTGTGNRQPQHF
v_gene: TRBV2
j_gene: TRBJ1-5
abundance: -
d_gene: TRBD1

CDR3nt: TGTGCCAGCAGTCCGGGGAGCGGGGGGAACTTTTTT
CDR3aa: CASSPGSGGNFF
v_gene: TRBV12-3/TRBV12-4
j_gene: TRBJ2-3
abundance: -
d_gene: TRBD2

CDR3nt: TGCGCCAGCAGCCCGGGGACAGGGGGAGAGACCCAGTACTTC
CDR3aa: CASSPGTGGETQYF
v_gene: TRBV5-1
j_gene: TRBJ2-5
abundance: -
d_gene: TRBD1

CDR3nt: TGTGCCAGTTCAGCGGGAGGTCGAGAGACCCAGTACTTC
CDR3aa: CASSAGGRETQYF
v_gene: TRBV18
j_gene: TRBJ2-5
abundance: -
d_gene: TRBD2

CDR3nt: TGTGCCAGCACCCAACAGGGGGCCTCTGGAAACACCATATATTTT
CDR3aa: CASTQQGASGNTIYF
v_gene: TRBV6-5
j_gene: TRBJ1-3
abundance: -
d_gene: TRBD1

CDR3nt: TGTGCCATCAGTGAAGCGATGGGGCACATGAACACTGAAGCTTTCTTT
CDR3aa: CAISEAMGHMNTEAFF
v_gene: TRBV10-3
j_gene: TRBJ1-1
abundance: -
d_gene: -

CDR3nt: TGTGCCAGTAGTATATTGGGGGCCTATGGCTACACCTTC
CDR3aa: CASSILGAYGYTF
v_gene: TRBV19
j_gene: TRBJ1-2
abundance: -
d_gene: -

CDR3nt: TGTGCCAGCAGTATCGCTGCGGGTATGGAGACCCAGTACTTC
CDR3aa: CASSIAAGMETQYF
v_gene: TRBV6-5
j_gene: TRBJ2-5
abundance: -
d_gene: -

CDR3nt: TGTGCCAGCTCATCACGGAGTGGTCCCGACGAGCAGTACTTC
CDR3aa: CASSSRSGPDEQYF
v_gene: TRBV18
j_gene: TRBJ2-7
abundance: -
d_gene: -

CDR3nt: TGTGCCAGCAGTCCAGGGGGCGCCCATGACATTCAGTACTTC
CDR3aa: CASSPGGAHDIQYF
v_gene: TRBV11-3
j_gene: TRBJ2-4
abundance: -
d_gene: TRBD1

CDR3nt: TGTGCCAGCAGTCTACTAGACCCGGATCGGACCGGAAACACCATATATTTT
CDR3aa: CASSLLDPDRTGNTIYF
v_gene: TRBV27
j_gene: TRBJ1-3
abundance: -
d_gene: -

CDR3nt: TGTGCCAGCTCACCGGAGTTACTAGCGGGAGGGGAGCTGTTTTTT
CDR3aa: CASSPELLAGGELFF
v_gene: TRBV18
j_gene: TRBJ2-2
abundance: -
d_gene: TRBD2

CDR3nt: TGTGCCAGCAGTTTATGGTCAGCGTCCAATGAGCAGTTCTTC
CDR3aa: CASSLWSASNEQFF
v_gene: TRBV27
j_gene: TRBJ2-1
abundance: once
d_gene: -

CDR3nt: TGCGCCAGCAGCTTCGGTCGGGGAGGGTCGAGGAACACCATATATTTT
CDR3aa: CASSFGRGGSRNTIYF
v_gene: TRBV5-1
j_gene: TRBJ1-3
abundance: -
d_gene: -

CDR3nt: TGTGCCAGCAGCTTTTTAGAGCGGGCGTACGAGCAGTACTTC
CDR3aa: CASSFLERAYEQYF
v_gene: TRBV5-5
j_gene: TRBJ2-7
abundance: -
d_gene: -

CDR3nt: TGTGCCTGGAATCCGGGACAGGAAGCCTACGAGCAGTACTTC
CDR3aa: CAWNPGQEAYEQYF
v_gene: TRBV30
j_gene: TRBJ2-7
abundance: -
d_gene: TRBD1

CDR3nt: TGCGCCAGCAGCTTGGAGTTGGCGGCAACTAATGAAAAACTGTTTTTT
CDR3aa: CASSLELAATNEKLFF
v_gene: TRBV5-1
j_gene: TRBJ1-4
abundance: -
d_gene: -

CDR3nt: TGTGCCAGCTCACCCTCCAGGACAAAGGGAAACACCATATATTTT
CDR3aa: CASSPSRTKGNTIYF
v_gene: TRBV18
j_gene: TRBJ1-3
abundance: -
d_gene: -

CDR3nt: TGTGCCAGCAGCTTAGTTGTGGCCTCAAACACTGAAGCTTTCTTT
CDR3aa: CASSLVVASNTEAFF
v_gene: TRBV7-8
j_gene: TRBJ1-1
abundance: -
d_gene: -

CDR3nt: TGTGCCTGGTCCGGGACAGCCTACGAGCAGTACTTC
CDR3aa: CAWSGTAYEQYF
v_gene: TRBV30
j_gene: TRBJ2-7
abundance: -
d_gene: TRBD1

CDR3nt: TGTGCCAGCTCACCCGGCGGGAGTGTATACGAGCAGTACTTC
CDR3aa: CASSPGGSVYEQYF
v_gene: TRBV18
j_gene: TRBJ2-7
abundance: -
d_gene: TRBD2

CDR3nt: TGTGCCAGCAGTTCCCAGGATGGCTACACCTTC
CDR3aa: CASSSQDGYTF
v_gene: TRBV6-5
j_gene: TRBJ1-2
abundance: -
d_gene: -

CDR3nt: TGTGCCAGCAGCCAAGAATCGGGGGTATTTGGCTACACCTTC
CDR3aa: CASSQESGVFGYTF
v_gene: TRBV3-1/TRBV3-2
j_gene: TRBJ1-2
abundance: -
d_gene: -

CDR3nt: TGTGCCAGCAGTCCAGGACAGGGGGCTTCCTCTCCCACCTTC
CDR3aa: CASSPGQGASSPTF
v_gene: TRBV28
j_gene: TRBJ1-2
abundance: -
d_gene: TRBD1

CDR3nt: TGCGCCAGCAGCCAAGTGCGGGCCTCTGGCCAATACGAGCAGTACTTC
CDR3aa: CASSQVRASGQYEQYF
v_gene: TRBV4-3
j_gene: TRBJ2-7
abundance: -
d_gene: -